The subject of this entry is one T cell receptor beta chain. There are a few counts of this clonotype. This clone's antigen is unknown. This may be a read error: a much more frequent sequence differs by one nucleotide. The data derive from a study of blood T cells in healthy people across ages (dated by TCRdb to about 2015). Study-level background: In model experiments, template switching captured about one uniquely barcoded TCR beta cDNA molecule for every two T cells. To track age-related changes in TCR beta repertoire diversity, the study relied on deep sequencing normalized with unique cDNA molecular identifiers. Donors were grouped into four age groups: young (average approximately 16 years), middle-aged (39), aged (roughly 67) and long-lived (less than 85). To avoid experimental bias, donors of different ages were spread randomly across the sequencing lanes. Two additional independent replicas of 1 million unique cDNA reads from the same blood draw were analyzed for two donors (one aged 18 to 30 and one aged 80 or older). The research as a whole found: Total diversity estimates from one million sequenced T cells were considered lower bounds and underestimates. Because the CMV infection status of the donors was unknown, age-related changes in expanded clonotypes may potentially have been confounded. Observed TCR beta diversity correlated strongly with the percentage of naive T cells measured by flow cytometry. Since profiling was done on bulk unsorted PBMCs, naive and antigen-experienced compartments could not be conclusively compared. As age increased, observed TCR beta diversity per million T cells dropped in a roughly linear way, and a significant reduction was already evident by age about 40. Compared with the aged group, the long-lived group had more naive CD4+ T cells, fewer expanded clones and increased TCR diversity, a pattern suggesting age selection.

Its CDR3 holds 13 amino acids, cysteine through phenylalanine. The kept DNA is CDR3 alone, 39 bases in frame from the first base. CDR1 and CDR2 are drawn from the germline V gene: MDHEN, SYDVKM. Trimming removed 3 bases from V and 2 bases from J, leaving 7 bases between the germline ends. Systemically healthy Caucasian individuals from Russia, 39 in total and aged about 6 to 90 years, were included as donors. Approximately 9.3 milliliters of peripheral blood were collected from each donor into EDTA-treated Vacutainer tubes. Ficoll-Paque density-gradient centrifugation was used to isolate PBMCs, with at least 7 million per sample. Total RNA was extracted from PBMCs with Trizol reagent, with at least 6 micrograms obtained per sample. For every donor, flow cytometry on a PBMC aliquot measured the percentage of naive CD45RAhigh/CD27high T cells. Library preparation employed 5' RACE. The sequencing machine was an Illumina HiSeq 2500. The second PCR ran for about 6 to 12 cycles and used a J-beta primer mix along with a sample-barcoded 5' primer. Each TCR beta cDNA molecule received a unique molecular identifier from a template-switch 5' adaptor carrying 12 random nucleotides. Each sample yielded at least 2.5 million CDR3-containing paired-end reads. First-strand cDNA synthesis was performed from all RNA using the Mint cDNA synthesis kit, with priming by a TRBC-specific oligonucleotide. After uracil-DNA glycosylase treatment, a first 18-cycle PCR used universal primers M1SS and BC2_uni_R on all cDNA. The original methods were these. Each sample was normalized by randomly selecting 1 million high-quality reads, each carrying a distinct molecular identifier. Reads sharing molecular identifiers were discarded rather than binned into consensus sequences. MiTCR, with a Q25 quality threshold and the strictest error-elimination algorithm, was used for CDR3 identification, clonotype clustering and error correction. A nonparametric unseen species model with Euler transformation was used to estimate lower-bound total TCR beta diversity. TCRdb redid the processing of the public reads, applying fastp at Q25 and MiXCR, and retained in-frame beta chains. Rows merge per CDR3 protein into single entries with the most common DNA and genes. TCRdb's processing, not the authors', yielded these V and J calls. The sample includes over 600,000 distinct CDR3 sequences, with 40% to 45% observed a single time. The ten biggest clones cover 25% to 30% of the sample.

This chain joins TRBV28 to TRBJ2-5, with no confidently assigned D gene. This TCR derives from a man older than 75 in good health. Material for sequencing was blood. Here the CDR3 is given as CASSFETQETQYF. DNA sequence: TGTGCCAGCAGTTTCGAGACTCAAGAGACCCAGTACTTC.